This is a list of T cell receptor beta chains from one sample in a study of CD8+CD57+ T cells in acquired aplastic anemia. TCRdb reanalysed the reads using MiXCR and keeps one entry per CDR3 protein. The data show 170,000 or so distinct CDR3 sequences, about 50% seen once. The sample taken for sequencing was sorted CD4+, CD8+, or CD8+CD57+ T cells (not recorded which) from PBMCs. All receptors come from a human donor with aplastic anemia. CDR3s include the opening cysteine and the closing phenylalanine or tryptophan. D genes are given only for firm matches. Clone size is shown for a subset of rows, as once, few, many or a class of expanded clone.

CDR3 length: 13
clone size: .
D gene: .
J gene: TRBJ2-2
V gene: TRBV11-2
CDR3 DNA: TGTGCCAGCAGCTTAGACATGTCCGCGGAGCTGTTTTTT
CDR3 protein: CASSLDMSAELFF

CDR3 length: 14
clone size: many
D gene: .
J gene: TRBJ2-3
V gene: TRBV4-1
CDR3 DNA: TGCGCCAGCAGCCAAGGGGATAGCGTGTATACGCAGTATTTT
CDR3 protein: CASSQGDSVYTQYF

CDR3 length: 15
clone size: many
D gene: TRBD1
J gene: TRBJ1-2
V gene: TRBV11-2
CDR3 DNA: TGTGCCAGCAGCGGCACGTCGACAGGGCCCACGGGCTACACCTTC
CDR3 protein: CASSGTSTGPTGYTF

CDR3 length: 13
clone size: .
D gene: TRBD2
J gene: TRBJ2-1
V gene: TRBV12-3/TRBV12-4
CDR3 DNA: TGTGCCAGCGCCGGGACTAGCTCGAATGAGCAGTTCTTC
CDR3 protein: CASAGTSSNEQFF

CDR3 length: 15
clone size: .
D gene: TRBD2
J gene: TRBJ2-1
V gene: TRBV27
CDR3 DNA: TGTGCCAGCAGTCCTACCAGCGGGAGGGCCAATGAGCAGTTCTTC
CDR3 protein: CASSPTSGRANEQFF

CDR3 length: 16
clone size: many
D gene: .
J gene: TRBJ1-1
V gene: TRBV11-2
CDR3 DNA: TGTGCCAGCAGCTTCTCCACGGACATATCGAACACTGAAGCTTTCTTT
CDR3 protein: CASSFSTDISNTEAFF

CDR3 length: 15
clone size: many
D gene: .
J gene: TRBJ1-1
V gene: TRBV4-1
CDR3 DNA: TGCGCCAGCAGCCAGGACAGACAGTGGGGCACTGAAGCTTTCTTT
CDR3 protein: CASSQDRQWGTEAFF

CDR3 length: 11
clone size: .
D gene: .
J gene: TRBJ2-7
V gene: TRBV7-8
CDR3 DNA: TGTGCCAGCAGCTTAACCGGCGAGCAGTACTTC
CDR3 protein: CASSLTGEQYF

CDR3 length: 14
clone size: many
D gene: .
J gene: TRBJ2-1
V gene: TRBV29-1
CDR3 DNA: TGCAGCGTGGAAACCTGGGGGGCCTACAATGAGCAGTTCTTC
CDR3 protein: CSVETWGAYNEQFF

CDR3 length: 14
clone size: .
D gene: .
J gene: TRBJ1-4
V gene: TRBV29-1
CDR3 DNA: TGCAGCGTTGCCGGGCAGTCGACTAATGAAAAACTGTTTTTT
CDR3 protein: CSVAGQSTNEKLFF

CDR3 length: 13
clone size: .
D gene: .
J gene: TRBJ2-3
V gene: TRBV10-3
CDR3 DNA: TGTGCCATCAGTGGACTGGGCACAGATACGCAGTATTTT
CDR3 protein: CAISGLGTDTQYF

CDR3 length: 15
clone size: many
D gene: .
J gene: TRBJ2-1
V gene: TRBV19
CDR3 DNA: TGTGCCAGTAGTATAGGTGCCAGTAAATACAATGAGCAGTTCTTC
CDR3 protein: CASSIGASKYNEQFF

CDR3 length: 11
clone size: .
D gene: .
J gene: TRBJ1-1
V gene: TRBV24-1
CDR3 DNA: TGTGCCACCGAGCGGGCTGGAAGGGCTTTCTTT
CDR3 protein: CATERAGRAFF

CDR3 length: 12
clone size: .
D gene: .
J gene: TRBJ2-1
V gene: TRBV10-3
CDR3 DNA: TGTGCCATCAGTGCCTATGGGAATGAGCAGTTCTTC
CDR3 protein: CAISAYGNEQFF

CDR3 length: 12
clone size: once
D gene: TRBD1
J gene: TRBJ1-2
V gene: TRBV7-9
CDR3 DNA: TGTGCCAGCACCGGACAGGGGAATGGCTACACCTTC
CDR3 protein: CASTGQGNGYTF

CDR3 length: 12
clone size: many
D gene: .
J gene: TRBJ1-1
V gene: TRBV7-9
CDR3 DNA: TGTGCCAGCAGCTTATCGGGGCCCGAAGCTTTCTTT
CDR3 protein: CASSLSGPEAFF

CDR3 length: 17
clone size: many
D gene: .
J gene: TRBJ1-6
V gene: TRBV4-3
CDR3 DNA: TGCGCCAGCAGCCCGCAAGGGTATAGCGGATCTAATTCACCCCTCCACTTT
CDR3 protein: CASSPQGYSGSNSPLHF

CDR3 length: 18
clone size: many
D gene: TRBD1
J gene: TRBJ2-2
V gene: TRBV24-1
CDR3 DNA: TGTGCCACCAGTGATTTGGGTGACAGGGGGCTCGACACCGGGGAGCTGTTTTTT
CDR3 protein: CATSDLGDRGLDTGELFF

CDR3 length: 14
clone size: .
D gene: TRBD2
J gene: TRBJ2-7
V gene: TRBV27
CDR3 DNA: TGTGCCAGCAGTTCACTAGCGGGAGTTACCGAGCAGTACTTC
CDR3 protein: CASSSLAGVTEQYF

CDR3 length: 15
clone size: .
D gene: .
J gene: TRBJ2-1
V gene: TRBV19
CDR3 DNA: TGTGCCAGTAGTAGGGGAGGTTTGGGGAGCCATGAGCAGTTCTTC
CDR3 protein: CASSRGGLGSHEQFF

CDR3 length: 15
clone size: .
D gene: .
J gene: TRBJ2-2
V gene: TRBV2
CDR3 DNA: TGTGCCAGCAGTGAAGCGCGGAGCAACACCGGGGAGCTGTTTTTT
CDR3 protein: CASSEARSNTGELFF

CDR3 length: 10
clone size: .
D gene: .
J gene: TRBJ2-1
V gene: TRBV29-1
CDR3 DNA: TGCAGCGGGAGGGCCGGTCAGCAGTTCTTC
CDR3 protein: CSGRAGQQFF

CDR3 length: 12
clone size: .
D gene: .
J gene: TRBJ2-2
V gene: TRBV7-2
CDR3 DNA: TGTGCCAGCAGCATTCTAAGCGGGGAGCTGTTTTTT
CDR3 protein: CASSILSGELFF

CDR3 length: 16
clone size: many
D gene: .
J gene: TRBJ2-7
V gene: TRBV5-1
CDR3 DNA: TGCGCCAGCAGCTCGGGACTTCGTGGGGTTGCCTACGAGCAGTACTTC
CDR3 protein: CASSSGLRGVAYEQYF

CDR3 length: 19
clone size: .
D gene: TRBD2
J gene: TRBJ2-5
V gene: TRBV7-6
CDR3 DNA: TGTGCCAGCAGCTTAGTGTCCCTCCGACTAGCGGGGGGGAGCAAGGAGCAGTACTTC
CDR3 protein: CASSLVSLRLAGGSKEQYF

CDR3 length: 15
clone size: many
D gene: TRBD2
J gene: TRBJ2-5
V gene: TRBV10-3
CDR3 DNA: TGTGCCATCAAGTCCGGGACTAGCGACCAAGAGACCCAGTACTTC
CDR3 protein: CAIKSGTSDQETQYF

CDR3 length: 16
clone size: .
D gene: TRBD2
J gene: TRBJ2-7
V gene: TRBV6-5
CDR3 DNA: TGTGCCAGCAGTTACACCAGCGGGGTCTACTCCTACGAGCAGTACTTC
CDR3 protein: CASSYTSGVYSYEQYF

CDR3 length: 15
clone size: many
D gene: TRBD1
J gene: TRBJ2-7
V gene: TRBV9
CDR3 DNA: TGTGCCAGCAGCCGAACAGGGGGAAACTCCTACGAGCAGTACTTC
CDR3 protein: CASSRTGGNSYEQYF

CDR3 length: 13
clone size: many
D gene: .
J gene: TRBJ2-1
V gene: TRBV5-6
CDR3 DNA: TGTGCCAGCGCGCAGGCCCAAGTCAATGAGCAGTTCTTC
CDR3 protein: CASAQAQVNEQFF

CDR3 length: 13
clone size: few
D gene: .
J gene: TRBJ1-2
V gene: TRBV20-1
CDR3 DNA: TGCAGTGGAAAAAAGGCGTGGGAGGGAGGCTACACCTTC
CDR3 protein: CSGKKAWEGGYTF

CDR3 length: 14
clone size: many
D gene: .
J gene: TRBJ2-3
V gene: TRBV7-8
CDR3 DNA: TGTGCCAGCAGCTACTTGTGGAGTGCAGATACGCAGTATTTT
CDR3 protein: CASSYLWSADTQYF

CDR3 length: 15
clone size: many
D gene: TRBD1
J gene: TRBJ1-1
V gene: TRBV25-1
CDR3 DNA: TGTGCCAGCAGTGATAGGAGGGACAGGAACACTGAAGCTTTCTTT
CDR3 protein: CASSDRRDRNTEAFF

CDR3 length: 15
clone size: many
D gene: .
J gene: TRBJ1-1
V gene: TRBV5-8
CDR3 DNA: TGTGCCAGCAGCCCTTGGGAGGGGCTGAACACTGAAGCTTTCTTT
CDR3 protein: CASSPWEGLNTEAFF

CDR3 length: 14
clone size: few
D gene: TRBD1
J gene: TRBJ2-7
V gene: TRBV19
CDR3 DNA: TGTGCCAGTAGTATCGAGGACAGGCGCTACGAGCAGTACTTC
CDR3 protein: CASSIEDRRYEQYF

CDR3 length: 14
clone size: .
D gene: .
J gene: TRBJ1-1
V gene: TRBV18
CDR3 DNA: TGTGCCAGCTCACCGGGTAACGGAAACACTGAAGCTTTCTTT
CDR3 protein: CASSPGNGNTEAFF

CDR3 length: 11
clone size: .
D gene: .
J gene: TRBJ1-2
V gene: TRBV12-3/TRBV12-4
CDR3 DNA: TGTGCCAGCAAACGGATGAGTGGCTACACCTTC
CDR3 protein: CASKRMSGYTF

CDR3 length: 14
clone size: many
D gene: .
J gene: TRBJ2-7
V gene: TRBV29-1
CDR3 DNA: TGCAGCGTTGAGGGTCCGGACTACTCCTACGAGCAGTACTTC
CDR3 protein: CSVEGPDYSYEQYF

CDR3 length: 13
clone size: many
D gene: .
J gene: TRBJ2-7
V gene: TRBV29-1
CDR3 DNA: TGCAGCGTTGCAAATTTGGGCGGAGGCGAGCAGTACTTC
CDR3 protein: CSVANLGGGEQYF

CDR3 length: 14
clone size: .
D gene: TRBD1
J gene: TRBJ2-3
V gene: TRBV10-3
CDR3 DNA: TGTGCCATCAGGGACGGACAGGGTGGAGATACGCAGTATTTT
CDR3 protein: CAIRDGQGGDTQYF

CDR3 length: 17
clone size: many
D gene: .
J gene: TRBJ2-7
V gene: TRBV29-1
CDR3 DNA: TGCAGCGTTGTGATCTCCCTGATGGCGGGACCCGTATACGAGCAGTACTTC
CDR3 protein: CSVVISLMAGPVYEQYF

CDR3 length: 21
clone size: .
D gene: TRBD1
J gene: TRBJ2-7
V gene: TRBV29-1
CDR3 DNA: TGCAGCGTTGAAACCGGGACAGGGGGCATGTCTAGCGGGAGATGGCAGTACGAGCAGTACTTC
CDR3 protein: CSVETGTGGMSSGRWQYEQYF

CDR3 length: 14
clone size: once
D gene: TRBD2
J gene: TRBJ2-7
V gene: TRBV9
CDR3 DNA: TGTGCCAGCAGCGTAGGGCCAGCGGGAGACGAGCAGTACTTC
CDR3 protein: CASSVGPAGDEQYF

CDR3 length: 14
clone size: many
D gene: TRBD1
J gene: TRBJ1-6
V gene: TRBV27
CDR3 DNA: TGTGCCAGCAGTTCTTGGACAGGGGGCTCACCCCTCCACTTT
CDR3 protein: CASSSWTGGSPLHF

CDR3 length: 14
clone size: .
D gene: .
J gene: TRBJ2-7
V gene: TRBV2
CDR3 DNA: TGTGCCAGCAGTCCCAGGAAGGGGTCCCACGAGCAGTACTTC
CDR3 protein: CASSPRKGSHEQYF

CDR3 length: 14
clone size: .
D gene: TRBD1
J gene: TRBJ1-2
V gene: TRBV7-2
CDR3 DNA: TGTGCCAGCAGCGACAGACAGGGGTACTATGGCTACACCTTC
CDR3 protein: CASSDRQGYYGYTF

CDR3 length: 14
clone size: .
D gene: .
J gene: TRBJ2-7
V gene: TRBV27
CDR3 DNA: TGTGCCAGCAGTTTTCTGGGCCCCTCCTACGAGCAGTACTTC
CDR3 protein: CASSFLGPSYEQYF

CDR3 length: 17
clone size: .
D gene: TRBD2
J gene: TRBJ2-5
V gene: TRBV9
CDR3 DNA: TGTGCCAGCAGCCCCGCCCCTACAGCGGGAGGGCGAGAGACCCAGTACTTC
CDR3 protein: CASSPAPTAGGRETQYF

CDR3 length: 14
clone size: many
D gene: TRBD1
J gene: TRBJ2-7
V gene: TRBV30
CDR3 DNA: TGTGCCCGCAGCTCCCCGGGACAGGGCAACGAGCAGTACTTC
CDR3 protein: CARSSPGQGNEQYF

CDR3 length: 14
clone size: .
D gene: .
J gene: TRBJ1-2
V gene: TRBV2
CDR3 DNA: TGTGCCAGCAGCGGGAGTGGGTATAAGGATGGCTACACCTTC
CDR3 protein: CASSGSGYKDGYTF

CDR3 length: 11
clone size: .
D gene: .
J gene: TRBJ2-3
V gene: TRBV29-1
CDR3 DNA: TGCAGCGGTGCTGGGGTAGATACGCAGTATTTT
CDR3 protein: CSGAGVDTQYF

CDR3 length: 12
clone size: many
D gene: .
J gene: TRBJ2-1
V gene: TRBV4-2
CDR3 DNA: TGTGCCAGCAGCCGGTGGCAGAATGAGCAGTTCTTC
CDR3 protein: CASSRWQNEQFF

CDR3 length: 11
clone size: many
D gene: .
J gene: TRBJ1-2
V gene: TRBV29-1
CDR3 DNA: TGCAGCGTTCAGGGGAACTATGGCTACACCTTC
CDR3 protein: CSVQGNYGYTF

CDR3 length: 13
clone size: .
D gene: .
J gene: TRBJ1-2
V gene: TRBV19
CDR3 DNA: TGTGCCAGTAGTATAGGGGCAGGGGATGGCTACACCTTC
CDR3 protein: CASSIGAGDGYTF

CDR3 length: 13
clone size: .
D gene: TRBD1
J gene: TRBJ2-3
V gene: TRBV6-4
CDR3 DNA: TGTGCCAGCAGCGTGTACAGGGGAGATACGCAGTATTTT
CDR3 protein: CASSVYRGDTQYF

CDR3 length: 15
clone size: .
D gene: TRBD1
J gene: TRBJ1-5
V gene: TRBV2
CDR3 DNA: TGTGCCAGCAGTGCCGGGACAGTTAGCAATCAGCCCCAGCATTTT
CDR3 protein: CASSAGTVSNQPQHF

CDR3 length: 15
clone size: few
D gene: .
J gene: TRBJ2-7
V gene: TRBV6-5
CDR3 DNA: TGTGCCAGCAGTTACTCCCGGGGACTCTCCTACGAGCAGTACTTC
CDR3 protein: CASSYSRGLSYEQYF

CDR3 length: 18
clone size: .
D gene: TRBD2
J gene: TRBJ2-5
V gene: TRBV11-1
CDR3 DNA: TGTGCCAGCACCCCCCGGCTAGCGGGAGGATCGTTCCAAGAGACCCAGTACTTC
CDR3 protein: CASTPRLAGGSFQETQYF